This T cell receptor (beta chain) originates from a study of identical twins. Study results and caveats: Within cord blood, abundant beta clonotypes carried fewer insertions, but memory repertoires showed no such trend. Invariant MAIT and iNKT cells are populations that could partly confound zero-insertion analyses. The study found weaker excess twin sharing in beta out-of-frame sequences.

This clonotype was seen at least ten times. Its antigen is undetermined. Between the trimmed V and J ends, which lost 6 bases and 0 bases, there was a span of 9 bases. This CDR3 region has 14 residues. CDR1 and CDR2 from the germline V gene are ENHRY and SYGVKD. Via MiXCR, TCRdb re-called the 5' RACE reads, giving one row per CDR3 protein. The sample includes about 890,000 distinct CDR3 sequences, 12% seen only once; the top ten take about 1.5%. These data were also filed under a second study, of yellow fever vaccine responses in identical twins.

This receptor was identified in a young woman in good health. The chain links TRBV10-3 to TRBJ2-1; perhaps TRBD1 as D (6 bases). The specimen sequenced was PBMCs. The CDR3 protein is CAISGTYSYNEQFF. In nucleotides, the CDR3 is TGTGCCATCAGCGGGACATACTCCTACAATGAGCAGTTCTTC.